This entry concerns a single T cell receptor beta chain. The data are from a study of blood T cell repertoires in COVID-19. In the study overall: T cells, B-cell-depleted T cells, or PBMCs provided the cDNA or gDNA that served as material.

The assay was immunoSEQ multiplex PCR, and TCRdb's table has in-frame clones only and misses some. The table records about 190,000 clones, 85% to 90% of them present only once. The source of this sequence is a man between 45 and 60 years old with acute or convalescent COVID-19. The sample consisted of peripheral blood.

Here the CDR3 DNA reads TGTGCCAGCAGCCCGGGACAGGGCTGGACCTCGCTCTACGAGCAGTACTTC. This translates into CASSPGQGWTSLYEQYF. The chain carries TRBV3-1 (or the pseudogene TRBV3-2) and TRBJ2-7, with 9 bases matching TRBD1. V trimming: 4 bases; J trimming: 3 bases; junction bases outside the gene matches: 13. The CDR3 runs 17 residues. Germline assignment: CDR1 LGHDT and CDR2 YNNKEL (reference sequence).